The clone carrying this T cell receptor beta chain was found a few times. Its antigen is currently unknown. These data come from a study of T-cell reconstitution after alpha-beta-depleted transplantation in children. Findings and caveats of the study: The study reportedly traced alpha-beta T cells about two months after transplant to several hundred expanded graft clones. The study traced high day-60 TCRbeta diversity in some patients to surviving recipient T cells and thymic progenitors. T cells produced anew were the main source of T-cell counts and diversity one year after transplant.

Trimming cost V 0 bases and J 3 bases, with 9 bases left between them. Germline V gene data show CDR1 as LNHNV and CDR2 as YYDKDF (reference sequence). The CDR3 has 14 amino acids. Unique molecular identifiers were built into the TCRbeta library. TCRdb redid the calling of the PCR reads with MiXCR, one entry per CDR3 protein. The sample shows under 450,000 distinct CDR3 sequences, under 20% of them seen only once. This rearrangement joins TRBV15 to TRBJ2-7, with a possible D match to TRBD2 (6 bases). The material was PBMCs, mostly from graft donor cells, obtained 360 days after TCRalphabeta/CD19-depleted stem cell transplant. The TCR was taken from a boy younger than two who had a stem cell transplant for Wiskott-Aldrich syndrome, so the T cells may come from the graft donor. As DNA, the CDR3 is TGTGCCACCAGCAGAGATGGGAGGAGCTACGAGCAGTACTTC. This gives the protein CATSRDGRSYEQYF.